This T cell receptor beta chain appears in the sequencing data of a study of T-cell reconstitution after alpha-beta-depleted transplantation in children. General study results and limits: In patients about two months after transplant, alpha-beta T cells reportedly arose from several hundred expanded graft clones. Counts and diversity of T cells one year after transplant came mostly from newly produced T cells. High day-60 TCRbeta diversity in some patients came from surviving recipient T cells and thymic progenitors.

The authors prepared the TCRbeta library with unique molecular identifiers. TCRdb called the PCR reads again in MiXCR, with one record for every CDR3 protein. The sample records some 600,000 distinct CDR3 sequences, 10% to 15% being singletons. Trimming removed 5 bases from V and 6 bases from J; junction bases left unmatched: 16. The length of the CDR3 is 17 residues. Germline V gene sequence: CDR1 LGHDT, CDR2 YNNKEL (reference sequence). Regarding this clonotype: What it binds is unknown. A much larger clone sits a single nucleotide away, making a read error possible.

The genes are TRBV3-1 and TRBJ2-5; the match to TRBD2 covers 9 bases. The material was PBMCs, mostly from graft donor cells, obtained 360 days after TCRalphabeta/CD19-depleted stem cell transplant. The receptor was isolated from a male patient between 10 and 17 years old who had a stem cell transplant for acute myeloid leukemia, so the T cells may come from the graft donor. CDR3 sequence reads: CASSETAGGGGGKTQYF. The CDR3 DNA reads TGTGCCAGCAGCGAAACAGCGGGAGGAGGTGGAGGAAAGACCCAGTACTTC.